This T cell receptor beta chain comes out of a study of patients and donors after allogeneic stem cell transplantation. This clonotype has just a few counts. The CDR3 has 10 residues. Germline CDR1 DFQATT, CDR2 SNEGSKA (reference sequence). V was trimmed by 5 bases and J by 6 bases, leaving 8 bases between them. MiXCR, run by TCRdb on the RT-PCR reads, gives a single entry per CDR3 protein. In the table there are 920,000 or so distinct CDR3 sequences, roughly 17% of which are singletons. This chain links TRBV20-1 with TRBJ2-7; D remains ambiguous. This clonotype was obtained from a human donor who was either an allogeneic HSCT recipient or a stem cell or donor lymphocyte infusion donor (not recorded which). It is not recorded whose cells these are; they may come from a transplant donor. The sequenced material came from blood, either unsorted or a sorted T cell fraction (not recorded which). The CDR3 DNA is TGCAGTGCTGCCCTAGGCGAGCAGTACTTC. This translates into CSAALGEQYF.